The following is a T cell receptor (beta chain) sequence with its context. This specimen belongs to a study of blood T cell repertoires in COVID-19. The table came from immunoSEQ multiplex PCR; TCRdb's copy has only in-frame clones and leaves some out. The table shows a few hundred thousand clones, with approximately 87% occurring only once. The recovered donors of Cohort 3 showed two negative PCRs, clearance, or symptom resolution. The TCR was taken from a woman between 45 and 60 years old who had recovered from COVID-19. The sequenced material came from PBMCs or T cells enriched from blood (not recorded which).

Here the CDR3 reads CASSSGGTGNQPQHF. DNA of the CDR3: TGTGCCAGCAGTTCCGGGGGGACTGGCAATCAGCCCCAGCATTTT. This rearrangement joins TRBV6-5 to TRBJ1-5, with D possibly matching TRBD1 (5 bases). This CDR3 is 15 amino acids long. Germline CDR1 MNHEY, CDR2 SVGAGI. Trimming removed 4 bases at V and 2 bases at J, with 12 bases between.